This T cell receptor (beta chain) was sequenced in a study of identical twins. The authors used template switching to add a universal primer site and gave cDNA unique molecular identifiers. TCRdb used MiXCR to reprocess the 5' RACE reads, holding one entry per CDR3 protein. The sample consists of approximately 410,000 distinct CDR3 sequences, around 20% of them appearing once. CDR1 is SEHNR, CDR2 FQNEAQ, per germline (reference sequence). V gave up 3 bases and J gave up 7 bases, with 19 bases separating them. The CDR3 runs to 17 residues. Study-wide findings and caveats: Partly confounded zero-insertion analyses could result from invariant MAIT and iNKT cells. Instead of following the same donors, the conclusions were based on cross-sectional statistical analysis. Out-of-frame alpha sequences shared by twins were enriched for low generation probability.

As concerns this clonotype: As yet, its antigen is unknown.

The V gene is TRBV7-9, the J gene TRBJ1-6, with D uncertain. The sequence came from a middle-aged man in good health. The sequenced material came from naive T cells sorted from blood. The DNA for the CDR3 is TGTGCCAGCAGCTTTGGTCCAACGTTCCAGGTGAATTCACCCCTCCACTTT. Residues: CASSFGPTFQVNSPLHF.